Given below is one TCR beta chain in context. This sample is part of a study of cytomegalovirus exposure and HLA in healthy donors. CDR3 size: 12 residues. The PCR employed 60 Vbeta primers together with 13 Jbeta primers. Only in-frame clones appear in the TCRdb table, and some are missing; sequencing was by immunoSEQ multiplex PCR. Of under 150,000 clones listed, approximately 85% were seen once; the top ten hold around 1.7%. V gene TRBV21-1 combines with J gene TRBJ2-1; the D call of TRBD2 is as the table states it, not checked on the DNA. TRBV21-1 constitutes a pseudogene. This receptor was identified in a boy between 5 and 17 years old in good health and CMV-seronegative. The sequenced sample consisted of PBMCs. CDR3: CASSTRYNEQFF. CDR3 sequence (DNA): TGTGCCAGCAGCACCCGCTACAATGAGCAGTTCTTC.